Sequencing of this TCR beta chain was carried out in a study of OX40 agonist ivuxolimab in advanced cancers. Autoimmune disease history or systemic immunosuppression led to patient exclusion. Notes on the study in general: Expanded peripheral T-cell antigen specificity went undetermined. Some nonresponders likewise displayed low normalized T-cell clonal expansion. At 0.1 to 3.0 mg/kg, CD4+ and CD8+ blood T cells expanded clonally by week 6.

This clone has just a few counts. Its antigen is unknown. The V and J ends lost 0 bases and 10 bases respectively, with 6 bases between them. Germline loops: CDR1 MGHRA, CDR2 YSYEKL. The length of the CDR3 is 11 residues. The repertoire was sequenced with immunoSEQ multiplex PCR; TCRdb's copy has only in-frame clones and lacks some. The sample comprises about 82,000 clones, over 80% of which are singletons, and around 7% rests with the top ten. V gene TRBV4-1 combines with J gene TRBJ1-2, with D hard to call. Sequenced here: CD4+ or CD8+ T cells sorted from blood, sampled in a trial of the OX40 agonist ivuxolimab. This TCR was recovered from an adult with an advanced solid tumor such as melanoma, head and neck, liver or kidney cancer. This CDR3 reads CASSQEGIYTF. CDR3 nucleotides: TGCGCCAGCAGCCAAGAGGGGATCTACACCTTC.